What follows are 12 T cell receptor beta chains derived from one specimen sequenced in a study of cytomegalovirus exposure and HLA in healthy donors. The PCR employed 60 Vbeta primers together with 13 Jbeta primers. Data came from immunoSEQ multiplex PCR; TCRdb stores just in-frame clones and leaves some out. The table shows 160,000 or so clones, with around 82% occurring only once. The sequencing input was PBMCs. These receptors were taken from a man aged 45-65 years in good health and CMV-seropositive.

In its sample, this clone was seen a few times. Distinct nucleotide sequences in the sample also encode this CDR3. The chain couples TRBV18 to TRBJ2-1, with D possibly being TRBD1 (5 bases). Looked up from germline, CDR1 is KGHSH and CDR2 is LQKENI. This CDR3 has 14 amino acids. V was clipped by 0 bases and J by 3 bases, with 6 bases between them. The CDR3 bases are TGTGCCAGCTCACCACCAGACAGCTACAATGAGCAGTTCTTC. The encoded protein is CASSPPDSYNEQFF.

The V gene is TRBV6-1, the J gene TRBJ1-4; 9 nucleotides align to TRBD1. Losses at the gene ends were 6 bases for V and 7 bases for J; bases not matched to a gene: 6. The germline CDR1 and CDR2 sequences are MNHNS and SASEGT. The CDR3 is 14 amino acids. CDR3 bases: TGTGCCAGCAGGAGTCGGACAGGGGTTGAAAAACTGTTTTTT. Translation: CASRSRTGVEKLFF.

The chain is built from TRBV11-2 and TRBJ1-3, with TRBD1 matching over 7 bases. The CDR3 runs to 14 residues. The V gene end was trimmed by 6 bases and the J gene end by 1 base; junction bases not matched to a gene: 3. The germline V gene encodes CDR1 SGHAT and CDR2 FQNNGV. The chain's CDR3 is CASSQDRSGNTIYF. The CDR3 bases are TGTGCCAGCAGTCAGGACAGGTCTGGAAACACCATATATTTT.

The chain has TRBV11-2 and TRBJ2-2; D gene uncertain. The germline gives CDR1 SGHAT, CDR2 FQNNGV. Trimming removed 1 base at V and 1 base at J, with 4 bases between. CDR3 size: 14 residues. The CDR3: CASSLVRNTGELFF. The CDR3 DNA reads as TGTGCCAGCAGCTTAGTTAGGAACACCGGGGAGCTGTTTTTT.

The V call is TRBV4-2, the J call TRBJ1-1; possibly TRBD1 for D (5 bases). There are 14 residues in the CDR3. The V end was cut by 10 bases, the J end by 4 bases, with 19 bases between. Germline CDR1 is LGHNA and CDR2 is YNFKEQ. Written as DNA, the CDR3 is TGTGCCACCAACGACCCGCAGGGCTCCACTGAAGCTTTCTTT. It codes for CATNDPQGSTEAFF.

The chain joins TRBV7-2 to TRBJ2-1, with TRBD2 identical over 10 bases. With V trimmed by 5 bases and J by 15 bases, 7 bases remained unmatched. The CDR3 contains 12 residues. CDR1 is SGHTA and CDR2 is FQGNSA in the germline V gene. The CDR3 sequence: CASSRSGRAPFF. CDR3 coding DNA: TGTGCCAGCAGCCGAAGCGGGAGGGCCCCGTTCTTC.

CDR3: CASSYDTTGELFF. The CDR3 nucleotides are TGTGCCAGCAGTTACGACACCACCGGGGAGCTGTTTTTT. V gene TRBV6-5 combines with J gene TRBJ2-2; no clear D. V lost 2 bases to trimming and J lost 4 bases, with 5 bases between them. The CDR3 totals 13 residues. The germline CDR1 and CDR2 sequences are MNHEY and SVGAGI.

Regarding this clone: The same CDR3 can be traced to other DNA sequences in this sample. V usage is TRBV9 and J usage is TRBJ2-1; D might be TRBD2 (6 bases). The germline V and J ends were trimmed by 3 bases and 0 bases, with 16 bases remaining between them. The CDR3 runs 17 residues. Germline V gene data show CDR1 as SGDLS and CDR2 as YYNGEE. The DNA of the CDR3 is TGTGCCAGCAGCGCCCCGCTAGCGACTGACTCCTACAATGAGCAGTTCTTC. Protein sequence: CASSAPLATDSYNEQFF.

The CDR3 is CASSFFGGGTEAFF. The CDR3 bases are TGTGCCAGCAGCTTTTTCGGGGGGGGAACTGAAGCTTTCTTT. V is TRBV7-3 and J is TRBJ1-1; tentatively, D is TRBD1 (5 bases). Trimming took 3 bases from V and 5 from J, leaving 13 bases between them. The CDR3 has 14 amino acids. Germline assignment: CDR1 SGHTA and CDR2 FQGTGA.

V and J are TRBV7-9 and TRBJ2-3; D is possibly TRBD2 (5 bases). V was pared by 5 bases and J by 0 bases, with 15 bases between. Germline-derived CDR1 and CDR2 are SEHNR and FQNEAQ (reference sequence). The CDR3 length is 16 residues. This chain's CDR3 is CASSPWGDSSTDTQYF. As DNA, the CDR3 is TGTGCCAGCAGCCCCTGGGGAGACTCTAGCACAGATACGCAGTATTTT.

The V call is TRBV29-1, the J call TRBJ2-5; 8 bases are shared with TRBD2. V was pared by 3 bases and J by 5 bases, with 5 bases of the junction left unmatched. The CDR3 contains 13 residues. CDR1 and CDR2 (germline): SQVTM, ANQGSEA. CDR3 bases: TGCAGCGTTGATGAAGCGGGAGATGAGACCCAGTACTTC. It encodes CSVDEAGDETQYF.

This clone occurred a few times. This rearrangement joins TRBV7-2 to TRBJ2-1; 8 positions agree with TRBD1. Germline V gene data show CDR1 as SGHTA and CDR2 as FQGNSA. With 1 base clipped from V and 7 bases from J, the junction kept 9 bases outside the gene matches. CDR3 size: 16 residues. This CDR3 reads CASSLGGAGGKNEQFF. CDR3 DNA: TGTGCCAGCAGCTTAGGGGGGGCAGGGGGCAAGAATGAGCAGTTCTTC.